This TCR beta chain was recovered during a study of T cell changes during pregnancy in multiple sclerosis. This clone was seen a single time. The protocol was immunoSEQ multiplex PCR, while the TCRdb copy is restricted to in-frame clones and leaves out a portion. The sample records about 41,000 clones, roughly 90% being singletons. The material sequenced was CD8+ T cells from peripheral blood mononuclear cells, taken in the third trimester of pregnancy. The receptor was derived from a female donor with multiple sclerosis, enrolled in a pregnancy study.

CDR3 protein: CASSQVGTYNEQFF. The CDR3 DNA reads TGTGCCAGCAGCCAGGTGGGGACATACAATGAGCAGTTCTTC. The chain joins TRBV27 to TRBJ2-1; TRBD1 might be the D (6 bases). The V gene lost 6 bases and the J gene lost 4 bases, with 13 bases spanning the gap. Germline lookup yields CDR1 MNHEY and CDR2 SMNVEV (reference sequence). The CDR3 loop spans 14 amino acids.